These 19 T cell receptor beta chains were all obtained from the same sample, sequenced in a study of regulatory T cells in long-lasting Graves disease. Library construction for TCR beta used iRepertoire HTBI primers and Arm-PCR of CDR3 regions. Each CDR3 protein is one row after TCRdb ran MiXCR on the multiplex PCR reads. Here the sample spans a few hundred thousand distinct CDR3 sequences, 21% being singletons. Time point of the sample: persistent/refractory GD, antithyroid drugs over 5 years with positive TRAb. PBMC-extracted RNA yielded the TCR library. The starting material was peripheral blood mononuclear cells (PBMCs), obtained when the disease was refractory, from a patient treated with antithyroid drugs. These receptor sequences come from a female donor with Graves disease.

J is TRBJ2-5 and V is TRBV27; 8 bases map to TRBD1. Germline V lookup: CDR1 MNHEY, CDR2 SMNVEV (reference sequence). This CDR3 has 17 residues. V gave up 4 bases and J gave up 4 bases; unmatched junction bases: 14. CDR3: CASSSDQGAILRETQYF. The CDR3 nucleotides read TGTGCCAGCAGTTCGGACCAGGGGGCCATCCTCCGAGAGACCCAGTACTTC.

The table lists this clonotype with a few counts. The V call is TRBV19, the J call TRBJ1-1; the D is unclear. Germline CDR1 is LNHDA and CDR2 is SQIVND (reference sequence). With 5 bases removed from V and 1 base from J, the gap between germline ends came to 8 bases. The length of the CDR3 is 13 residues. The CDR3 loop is CASSALTNTEAFF. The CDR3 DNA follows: TGTGCCAGTAGTGCTCTCACGAACACTGAAGCTTTCTTT.

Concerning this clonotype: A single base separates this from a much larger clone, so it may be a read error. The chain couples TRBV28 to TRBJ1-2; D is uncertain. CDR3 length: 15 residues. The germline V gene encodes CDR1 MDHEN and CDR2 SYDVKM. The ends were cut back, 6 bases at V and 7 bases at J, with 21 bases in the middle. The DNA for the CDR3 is TGTGCCAGCAGGCTATTCCGGGAGGCTCCTTGTGGCTACACCTTC. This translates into CASRLFREAPCGYTF.

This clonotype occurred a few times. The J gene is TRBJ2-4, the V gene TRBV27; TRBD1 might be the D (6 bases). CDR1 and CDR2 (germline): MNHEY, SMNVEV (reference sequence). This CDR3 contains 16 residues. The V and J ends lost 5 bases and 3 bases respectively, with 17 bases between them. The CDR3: CASSPWTAKGKNIQYF. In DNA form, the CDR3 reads TGTGCCAGCAGTCCCTGGACAGCTAAGGGCAAAAACATTCAGTACTTC.

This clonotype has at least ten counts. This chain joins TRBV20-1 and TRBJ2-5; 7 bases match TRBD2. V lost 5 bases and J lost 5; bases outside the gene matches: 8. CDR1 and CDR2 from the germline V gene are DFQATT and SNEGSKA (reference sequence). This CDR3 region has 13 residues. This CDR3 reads CSAPFPGGETQYF. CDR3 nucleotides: TGCAGTGCTCCCTTCCCCGGGGGGGAGACCCAGTACTTC.

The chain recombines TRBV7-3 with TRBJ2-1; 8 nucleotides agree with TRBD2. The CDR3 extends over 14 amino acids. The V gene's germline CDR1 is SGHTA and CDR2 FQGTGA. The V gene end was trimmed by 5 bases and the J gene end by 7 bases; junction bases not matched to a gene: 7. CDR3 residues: CASSPTSATNEQFF. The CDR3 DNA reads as TGTGCCAGCAGCCCGACTAGCGCGACGAATGAGCAGTTCTTC. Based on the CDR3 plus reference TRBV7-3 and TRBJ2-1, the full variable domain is GAGVSQTPSNKVTEKGKYVELRCDPISGHTALYWYRQSLGQGPEFLIYFQGTGAADDSGLPNDRFFAVRPEGSVSTLKIQRTERGDSAVYLCASSPTSATNEQFFGPGTRLTVL.

As DNA, the CDR3 is TGTGCCAGCAGGTTAACTAGCGGAGCTTCCTACGAGCAGTACTTC. It yields the protein CASRLTSGASYEQYF. This sequence joins TRBV5-6 and TRBJ2-7, with 8 positions matching TRBD2. Germline V gives CDR1 SGHDT, CDR2 YYEEEE. V was pared by 5 bases and J by 1 base, with 8 bases of the junction left unmatched. The CDR3 is 15 amino acids.

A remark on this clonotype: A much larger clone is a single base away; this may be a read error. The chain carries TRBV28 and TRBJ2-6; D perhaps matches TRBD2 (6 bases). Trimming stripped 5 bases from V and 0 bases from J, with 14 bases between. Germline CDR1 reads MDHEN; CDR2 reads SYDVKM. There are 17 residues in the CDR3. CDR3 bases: TGTGCCAGCAGTCCTCTGCGGGACCCCTCTGGGGCCAACGTCCTGACTTTC. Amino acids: CASSPLRDPSGANVLTF. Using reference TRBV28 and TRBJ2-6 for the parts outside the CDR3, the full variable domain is DVKVTQSSRYLVKRTGEKVFLECVQDMDHENMFWYRQDPGLGLRLIYFSYDVKMKEKGDIPEGYSVSREKKERFSLILESASTNQTSMYLCASSPLRDPSGANVLTFGAGSRLTVL.

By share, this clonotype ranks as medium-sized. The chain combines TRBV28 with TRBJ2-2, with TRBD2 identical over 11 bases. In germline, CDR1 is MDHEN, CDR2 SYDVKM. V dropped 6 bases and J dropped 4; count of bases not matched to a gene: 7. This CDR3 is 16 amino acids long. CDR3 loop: CASSSGLAEFTGELFF. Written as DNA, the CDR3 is TGTGCCAGCAGCTCGGGACTAGCGGAGTTCACCGGGGAGCTGTTTTTT.

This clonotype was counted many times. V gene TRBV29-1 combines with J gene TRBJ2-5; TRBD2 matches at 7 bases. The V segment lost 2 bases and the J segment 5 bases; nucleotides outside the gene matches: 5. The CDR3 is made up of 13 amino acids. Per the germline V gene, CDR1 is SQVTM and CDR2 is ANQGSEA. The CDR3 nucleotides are TGCAGCGTTGAAAGGGAGGGCGGCGAGACCCAGTACTTC. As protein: CSVEREGGETQYF.

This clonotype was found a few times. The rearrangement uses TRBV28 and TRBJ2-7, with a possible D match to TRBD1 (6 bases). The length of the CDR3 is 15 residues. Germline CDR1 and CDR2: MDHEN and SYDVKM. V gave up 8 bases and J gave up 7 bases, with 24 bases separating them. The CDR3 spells CASGTPPGATGEQYF. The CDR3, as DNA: TGTGCCAGCGGAACTCCCCCAGGGGCGACGGGGGAGCAGTACTTC.

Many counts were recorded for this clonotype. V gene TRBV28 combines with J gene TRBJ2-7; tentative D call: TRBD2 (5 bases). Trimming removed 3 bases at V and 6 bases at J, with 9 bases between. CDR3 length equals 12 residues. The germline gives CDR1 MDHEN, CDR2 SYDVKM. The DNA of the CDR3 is TGTGCCAGCAGTTTGGGGAGCTCCGAGCAGTACTTC. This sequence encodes CASSLGSSEQYF.

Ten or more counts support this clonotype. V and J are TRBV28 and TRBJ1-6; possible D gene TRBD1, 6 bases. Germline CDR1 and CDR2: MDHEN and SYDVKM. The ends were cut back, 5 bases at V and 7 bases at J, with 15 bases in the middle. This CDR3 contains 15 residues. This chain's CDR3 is CASSGWGRGNSPLHF. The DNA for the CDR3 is TGTGCCAGCAGTGGTTGGGGCAGGGGAAATTCACCCCTCCACTTT.

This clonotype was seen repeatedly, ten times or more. CDR3: CASSLLTGELFF. In nucleotides, the CDR3 is TGTGCCAGCAGTCTCCTCACCGGGGAGCTGTTTTTT. The chain recombines TRBV11-3 with TRBJ2-2; D remains unclear. Germline V gene sequence: CDR1 SGHNT, CDR2 YENEEA. The CDR3 has 12 residues. V was pared by 6 bases and J by 4 bases, with 6 bases between.

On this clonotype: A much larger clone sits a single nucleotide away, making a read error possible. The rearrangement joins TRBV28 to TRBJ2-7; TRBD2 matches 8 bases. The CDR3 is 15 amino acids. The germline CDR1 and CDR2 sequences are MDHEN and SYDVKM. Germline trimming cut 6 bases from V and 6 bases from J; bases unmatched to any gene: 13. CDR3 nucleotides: TGTGCCAGCAGCCCTGCCGGGGGGGTCCGAGCCGAGCAGTACTTC. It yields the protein CASSPAGGVRAEQYF.

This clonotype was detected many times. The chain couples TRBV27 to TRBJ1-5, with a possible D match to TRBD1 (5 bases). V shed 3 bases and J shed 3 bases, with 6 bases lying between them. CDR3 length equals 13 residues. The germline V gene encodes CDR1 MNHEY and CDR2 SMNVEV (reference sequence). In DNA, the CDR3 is TGTGCCAGCAGTTTCGGGGCCAATCAGCCCCAGCATTTT. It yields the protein CASSFGANQPQHF.

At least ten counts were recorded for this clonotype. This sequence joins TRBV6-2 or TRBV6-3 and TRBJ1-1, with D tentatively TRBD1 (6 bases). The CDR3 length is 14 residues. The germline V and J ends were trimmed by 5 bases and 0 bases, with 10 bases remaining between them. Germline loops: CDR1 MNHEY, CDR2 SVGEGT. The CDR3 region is CASSPQGMNTEAFF. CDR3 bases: TGTGCCAGCAGTCCGCAGGGGATGAACACTGAAGCTTTCTTT.

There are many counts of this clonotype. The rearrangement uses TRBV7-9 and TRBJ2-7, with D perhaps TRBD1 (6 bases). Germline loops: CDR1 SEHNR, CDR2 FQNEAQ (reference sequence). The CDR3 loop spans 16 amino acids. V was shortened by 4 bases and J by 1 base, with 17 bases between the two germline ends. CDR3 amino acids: CASSSTGRDTSYEQYF. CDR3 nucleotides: TGTGCCAGCAGCTCCACGGGAAGGGACACATCCTACGAGCAGTACTTC.

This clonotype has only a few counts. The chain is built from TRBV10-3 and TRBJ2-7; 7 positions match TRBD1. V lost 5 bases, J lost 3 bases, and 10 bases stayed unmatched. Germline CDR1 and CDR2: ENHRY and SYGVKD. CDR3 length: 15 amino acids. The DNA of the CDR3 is TGTGCCATCAGTCCCTCGGGGACAGTCAACTACGAGCAGTACTTC. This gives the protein CAISPSGTVNYEQYF.